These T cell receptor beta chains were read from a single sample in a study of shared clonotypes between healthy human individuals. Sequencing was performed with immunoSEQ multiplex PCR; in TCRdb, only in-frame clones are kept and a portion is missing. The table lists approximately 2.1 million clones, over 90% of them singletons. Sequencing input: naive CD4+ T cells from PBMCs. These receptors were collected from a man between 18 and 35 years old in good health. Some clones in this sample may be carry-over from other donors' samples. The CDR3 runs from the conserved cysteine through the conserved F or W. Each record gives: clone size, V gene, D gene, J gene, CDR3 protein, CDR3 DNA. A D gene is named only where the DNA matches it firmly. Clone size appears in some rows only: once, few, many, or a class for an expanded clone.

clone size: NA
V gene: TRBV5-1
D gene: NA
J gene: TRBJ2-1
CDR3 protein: CASSQSGLSYNEQFF
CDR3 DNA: TGCGCCAGCAGCCAATCGGGGCTCTCCTACAATGAGCAGTTCTTC

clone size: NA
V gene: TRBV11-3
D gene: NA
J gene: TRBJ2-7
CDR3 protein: CASSLDASGISSYEQYF
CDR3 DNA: TGTGCCAGCAGCTTAGATGCGTCGGGAATTAGCTCCTACGAGCAGTACTTC

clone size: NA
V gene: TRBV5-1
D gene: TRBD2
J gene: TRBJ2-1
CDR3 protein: CASSSVTRLADEQFF
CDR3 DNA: TGCGCCAGCAGCTCCGTGACCCGACTAGCTGATGAGCAGTTCTTC

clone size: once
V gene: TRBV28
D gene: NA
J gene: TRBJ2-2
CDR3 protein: CASRPSGTKNTGELFF
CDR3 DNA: TGTGCCAGCCGTCCTTCCGGGACAAAAAACACCGGGGAGCTGTTTTTT

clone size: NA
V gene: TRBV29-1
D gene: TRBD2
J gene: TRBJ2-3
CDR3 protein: CSVILALSTDTQYF
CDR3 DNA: TGCAGCGTTATACTAGCGTTGAGCACAGATACGCAGTATTTT

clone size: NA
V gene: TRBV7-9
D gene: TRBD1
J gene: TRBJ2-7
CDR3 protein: CASSLAGTGKEQYF
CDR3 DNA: TGTGCCAGCAGCCTAGCCGGGACAGGCAAAGAGCAGTACTTC

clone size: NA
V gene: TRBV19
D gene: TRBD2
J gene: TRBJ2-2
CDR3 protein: CASTSSRDARDYNTGELFF
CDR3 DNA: TGTGCCAGTACCTCCTCCCGGGACGCTCGGGACTATAACACCGGGGAGCTGTTTTTT

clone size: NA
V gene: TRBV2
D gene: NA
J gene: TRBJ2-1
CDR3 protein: CASSVGRGSYNEQFF
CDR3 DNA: TGTGCCAGCAGTGTGGGGCGGGGATCCTACAATGAGCAGTTCTTC

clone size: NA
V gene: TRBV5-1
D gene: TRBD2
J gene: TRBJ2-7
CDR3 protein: CASSLVPLRAGASEQYF
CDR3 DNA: TGCGCCAGCAGCTTGGTCCCTCTACGAGCGGGAGCTTCCGAGCAGTACTTC

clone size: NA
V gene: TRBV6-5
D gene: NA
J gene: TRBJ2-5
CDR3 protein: CASSSGSTETQYF
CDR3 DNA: TGTGCCAGCAGCAGCGGGTCCACGGAGACCCAGTACTTC

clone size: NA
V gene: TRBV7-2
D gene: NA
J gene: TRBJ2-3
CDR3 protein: CASSARLRESADTQYF
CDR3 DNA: TGTGCCAGCAGCGCCCGACTCCGGGAGTCCGCAGATACGCAGTATTTT

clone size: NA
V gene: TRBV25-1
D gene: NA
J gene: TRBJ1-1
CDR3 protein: CASSGYRNTEAFF
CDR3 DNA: TGTGCCAGCAGTGGGTACCGGAACACTGAAGCTTTCTTT

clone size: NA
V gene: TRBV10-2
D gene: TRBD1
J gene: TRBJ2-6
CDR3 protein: CASSDGGRGKSGANVLTF
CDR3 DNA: TGCGCCAGCAGTGATGGTGGCAGGGGGAAAAGTGGGGCCAACGTCCTGACTTTC

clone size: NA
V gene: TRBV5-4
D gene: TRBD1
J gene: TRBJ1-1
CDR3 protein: CASRGTGTASRNTEAFF
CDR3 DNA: TGTGCCAGCAGGGGGACAGGGACAGCGTCGAGAAACACTGAAGCTTTCTTT

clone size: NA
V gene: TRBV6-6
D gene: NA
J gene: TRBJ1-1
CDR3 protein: CASSYHNPRDIEAFF
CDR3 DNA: TGTGCCAGCAGTTACCATAACCCCCGGGACATAGAAGCTTTCTTT

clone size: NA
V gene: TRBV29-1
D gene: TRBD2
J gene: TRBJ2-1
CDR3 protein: CSVEGPAGAGNEQFF
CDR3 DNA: TGCAGCGTTGAGGGCCCTGCGGGAGCTGGCAATGAGCAGTTCTTC

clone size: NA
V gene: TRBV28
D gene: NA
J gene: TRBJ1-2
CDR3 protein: CASRVTGLGGYTF
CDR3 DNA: TGTGCCAGCAGGGTTACAGGGCTAGGCGGCTACACCTTC

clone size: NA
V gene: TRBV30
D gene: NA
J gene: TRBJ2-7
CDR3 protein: CAWTRGYEQYF
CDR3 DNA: TGTGCCTGGACGAGGGGCTACGAGCAGTACTTC

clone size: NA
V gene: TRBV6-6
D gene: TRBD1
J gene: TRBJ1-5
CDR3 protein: CASSYISGGEEPQHF
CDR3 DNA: TGTGCCAGCAGTTACATCTCAGGGGGAGAGGAGCCCCAGCATTTT

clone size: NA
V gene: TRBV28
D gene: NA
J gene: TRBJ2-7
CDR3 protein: CASSPNRGPTPAESYEQYF
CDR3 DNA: TGTGCCAGCAGTCCCAATCGGGGCCCGACACCAGCGGAGTCCTACGAGCAGTACTTC

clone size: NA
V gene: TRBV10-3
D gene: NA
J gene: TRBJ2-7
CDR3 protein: CAISTLRARSYYEQYF
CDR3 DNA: TGTGCCATCAGTACTCTCCGGGCGCGGAGTTACTACGAGCAGTACTTC

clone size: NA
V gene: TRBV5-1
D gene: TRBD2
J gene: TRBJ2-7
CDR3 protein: CASTRDYSYEQYF
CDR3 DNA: TGCGCCAGCACCAGGGACTACTCCTACGAGCAGTACTTC

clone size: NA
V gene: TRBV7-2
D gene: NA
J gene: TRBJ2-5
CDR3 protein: CASSLRGGATQYF
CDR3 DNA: TGTGCCAGCAGCCTCCGTGGAGGGGCGACCCAGTACTTC

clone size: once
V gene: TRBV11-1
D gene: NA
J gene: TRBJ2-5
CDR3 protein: CASQARYPETQYF
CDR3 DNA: TGTGCCAGCCAGGCTAGGTACCCAGAGACCCAGTACTTC

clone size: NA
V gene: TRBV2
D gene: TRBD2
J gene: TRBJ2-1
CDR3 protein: CASSEAILAGVKLNEQFF
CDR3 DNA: TGTGCCAGCAGTGAAGCGATACTAGCGGGAGTGAAGTTGAATGAGCAGTTCTTC

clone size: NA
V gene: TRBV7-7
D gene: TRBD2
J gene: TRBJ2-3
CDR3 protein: CASSPGRAGGSTDTQYF
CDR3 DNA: TGTGCCAGCAGCCCCGGCAGAGCGGGAGGTAGCACAGATACGCAGTATTTT

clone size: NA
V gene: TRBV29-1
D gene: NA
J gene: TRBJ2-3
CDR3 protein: CSVGLILTDTQYF
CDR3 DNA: TGCAGCGTGGGACTGATACTCACAGATACGCAGTATTTT

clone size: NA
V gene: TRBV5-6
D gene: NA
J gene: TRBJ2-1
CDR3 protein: CASSSPGSVSYNEQFF
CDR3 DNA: TGTGCCAGCAGCTCCCCTGGGAGCGTCTCCTACAATGAGCAGTTCTTC

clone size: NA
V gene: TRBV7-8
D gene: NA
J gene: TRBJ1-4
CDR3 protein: CASSLGQGNEKLFF
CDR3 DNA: TGTGCCAGCAGCTTAGGGCAGGGGAATGAAAAACTGTTTTTT

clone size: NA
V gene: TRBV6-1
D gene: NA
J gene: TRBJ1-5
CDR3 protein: CASSAGTRGNQPQHF
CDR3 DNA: TGTGCCAGCAGTGCCGGGACCCGGGGCAATCAGCCCCAGCATTTT

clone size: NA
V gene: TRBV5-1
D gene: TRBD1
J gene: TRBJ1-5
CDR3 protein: CASSLGDRGNQPQHF
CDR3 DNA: TGCGCCAGCAGCTTGGGGGACAGGGGAAATCAGCCCCAGCATTTT

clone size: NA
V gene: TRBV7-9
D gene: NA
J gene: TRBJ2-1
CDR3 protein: CASSLARGTEQFF
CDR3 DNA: TGTGCCAGCAGCTTAGCGCGGGGTACTGAGCAGTTCTTC

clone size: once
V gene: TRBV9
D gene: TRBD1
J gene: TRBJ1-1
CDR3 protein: CASSVGEGAFTEAFF
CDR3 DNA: TGTGCCAGCAGCGTAGGGGAGGGGGCTTTTACTGAAGCTTTCTTT

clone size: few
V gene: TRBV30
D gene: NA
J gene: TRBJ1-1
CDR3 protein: CAWGNLGGRAEAFF
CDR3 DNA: TGTGCCTGGGGCAACCTCGGGGGGAGGGCTGAAGCTTTCTTT

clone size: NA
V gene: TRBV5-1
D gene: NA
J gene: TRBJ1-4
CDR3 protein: CASSLALRLGEKLFF
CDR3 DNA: TGCGCCAGCAGCTTGGCGTTAAGGCTGGGGGAAAAACTGTTTTTT

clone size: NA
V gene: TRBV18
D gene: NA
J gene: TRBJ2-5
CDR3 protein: CASSPGWTQETQYF
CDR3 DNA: TGTGCCAGCTCACCAGGATGGACGCAAGAGACCCAGTACTTC

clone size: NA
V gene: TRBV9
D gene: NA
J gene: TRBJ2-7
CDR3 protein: CASSASGTSYEQYF
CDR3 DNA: TGTGCCAGCAGCGCCTCAGGGACTTCCTACGAGCAGTACTTC

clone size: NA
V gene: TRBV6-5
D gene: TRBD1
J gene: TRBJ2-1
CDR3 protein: CASSDREGEQFF
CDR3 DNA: TGTGCCAGCAGCGACAGGGAAGGTGAGCAGTTCTTC

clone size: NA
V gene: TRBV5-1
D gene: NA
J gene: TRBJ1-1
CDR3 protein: CASSFSARGNTEAFF
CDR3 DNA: TGCGCCAGCAGCTTTTCTGCTCGGGGAAACACTGAAGCTTTCTTT

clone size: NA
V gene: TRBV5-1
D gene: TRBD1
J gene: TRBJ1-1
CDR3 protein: CASTSTGETEAFF
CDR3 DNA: TGCGCCAGCACCTCGACAGGGGAGACTGAAGCTTTCTTT